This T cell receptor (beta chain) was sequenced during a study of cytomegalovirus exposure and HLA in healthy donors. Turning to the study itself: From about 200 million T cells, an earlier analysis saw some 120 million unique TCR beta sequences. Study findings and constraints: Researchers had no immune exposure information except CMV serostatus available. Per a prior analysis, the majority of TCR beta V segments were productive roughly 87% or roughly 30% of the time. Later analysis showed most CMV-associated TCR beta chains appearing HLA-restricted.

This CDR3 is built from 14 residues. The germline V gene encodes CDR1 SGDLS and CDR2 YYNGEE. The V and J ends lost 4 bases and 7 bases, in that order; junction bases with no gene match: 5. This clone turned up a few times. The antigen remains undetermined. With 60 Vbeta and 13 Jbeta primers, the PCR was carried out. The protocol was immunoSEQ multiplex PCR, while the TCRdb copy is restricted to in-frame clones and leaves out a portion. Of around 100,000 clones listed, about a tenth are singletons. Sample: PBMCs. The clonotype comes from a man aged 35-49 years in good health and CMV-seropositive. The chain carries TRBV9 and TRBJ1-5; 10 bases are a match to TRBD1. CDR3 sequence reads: CASSPGQGEQPQHF. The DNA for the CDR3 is TGTGCCAGCAGCCCTGGACAGGGGGAACAGCCCCAGCATTTT.